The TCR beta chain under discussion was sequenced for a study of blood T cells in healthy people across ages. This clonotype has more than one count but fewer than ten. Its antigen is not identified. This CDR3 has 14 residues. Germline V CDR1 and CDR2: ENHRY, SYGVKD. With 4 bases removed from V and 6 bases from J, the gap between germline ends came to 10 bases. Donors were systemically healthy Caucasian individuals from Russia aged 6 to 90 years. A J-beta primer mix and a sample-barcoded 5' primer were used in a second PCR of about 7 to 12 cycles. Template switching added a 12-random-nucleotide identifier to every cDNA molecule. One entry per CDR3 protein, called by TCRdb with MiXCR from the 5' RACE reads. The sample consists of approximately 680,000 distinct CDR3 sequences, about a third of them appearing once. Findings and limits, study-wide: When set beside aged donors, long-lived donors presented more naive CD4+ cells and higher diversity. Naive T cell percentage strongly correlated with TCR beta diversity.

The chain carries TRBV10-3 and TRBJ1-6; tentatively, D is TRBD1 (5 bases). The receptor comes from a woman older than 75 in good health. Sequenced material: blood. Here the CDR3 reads CAISVGQGNSPLHF. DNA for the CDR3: TGTGCCATCAGTGTGGGGCAGGGTAATTCACCCCTCCACTTT.